This TCR beta chain was documented in a study of T-cell memory formation after mild COVID-19. Concerning this clonotype itself: One junction end disagrees with the germline gene, perhaps due to a read error.

The germline V gene has CDR1 SGHRS and CDR2 YFSETQ. This CDR3 has 13 amino acids. One entry per CDR3 protein, called by TCRdb with MiXCR from the 5' RACE reads. The top ten clones hold about a fifth of a sample with 300,000 to 350,000 distinct CDR3 sequences, around 13% of them seen once. The V and J genes are TRBV5-1 and TRBJ2-2, with a possible D match to TRBD2 (5 bases). The sequence came from a man aged 18 to 29 who had mild COVID-19 (a few samples of this study predate the infection). Cell type and time point are not known. The sequencing sample was made of PBMCs or a T cell subset sorted from them (not recorded which). This chain's CDR3 is CASSLMPPGELSF. In DNA, the CDR3 is TGCGCCAGCAGCTTGATGCCTCCCGGGGAGCTGTCTTTT.